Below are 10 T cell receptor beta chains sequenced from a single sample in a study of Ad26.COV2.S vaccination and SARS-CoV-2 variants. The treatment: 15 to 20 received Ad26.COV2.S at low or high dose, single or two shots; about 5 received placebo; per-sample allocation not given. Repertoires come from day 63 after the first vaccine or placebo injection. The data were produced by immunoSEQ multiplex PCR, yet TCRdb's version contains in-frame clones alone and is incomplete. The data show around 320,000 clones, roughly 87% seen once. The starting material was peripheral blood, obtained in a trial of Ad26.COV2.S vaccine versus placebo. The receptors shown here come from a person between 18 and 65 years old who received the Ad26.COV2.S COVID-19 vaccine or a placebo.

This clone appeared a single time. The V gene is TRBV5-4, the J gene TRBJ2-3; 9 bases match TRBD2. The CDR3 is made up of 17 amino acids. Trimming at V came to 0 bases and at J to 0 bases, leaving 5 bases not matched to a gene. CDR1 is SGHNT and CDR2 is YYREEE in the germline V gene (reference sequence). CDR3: CASSLVSGGESTDTQYF. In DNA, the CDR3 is TGTGCCAGCAGCTTGGTTAGCGGGGGAGAAAGCACAGATACGCAGTATTTT.

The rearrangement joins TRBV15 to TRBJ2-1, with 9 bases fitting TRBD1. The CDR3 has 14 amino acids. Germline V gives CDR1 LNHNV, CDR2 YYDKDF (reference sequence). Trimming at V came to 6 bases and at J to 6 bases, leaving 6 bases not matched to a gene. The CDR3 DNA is TGTGCCACCAGTACCAGGGACAGGGCCAATGAGCAGTTCTTC. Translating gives CATSTRDRANEQFF.

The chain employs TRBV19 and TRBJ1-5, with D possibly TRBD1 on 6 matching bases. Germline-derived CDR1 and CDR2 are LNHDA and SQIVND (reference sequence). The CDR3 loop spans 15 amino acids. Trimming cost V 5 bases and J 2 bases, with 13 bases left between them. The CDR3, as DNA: TGTGCCAGTAGTGTAACAGGGTCGGGCAATCAGCCCCAGCATTTT. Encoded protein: CASSVTGSGNQPQHF.

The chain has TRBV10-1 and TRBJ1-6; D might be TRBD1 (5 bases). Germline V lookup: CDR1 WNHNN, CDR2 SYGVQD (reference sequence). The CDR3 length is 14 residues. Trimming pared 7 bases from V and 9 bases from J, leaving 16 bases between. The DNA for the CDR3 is TGCGCCAGCACCCCCCCGGGACGCCGTTCACCCCTCCACTTT. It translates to CASTPPGRRSPLHF.

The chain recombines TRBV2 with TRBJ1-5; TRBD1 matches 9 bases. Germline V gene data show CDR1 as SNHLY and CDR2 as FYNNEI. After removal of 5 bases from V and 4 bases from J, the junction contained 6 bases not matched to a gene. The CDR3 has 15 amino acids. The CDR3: CASSSDRGANQPQHF. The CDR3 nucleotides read TGTGCCAGCAGTTCAGACAGGGGGGCAAATCAGCCCCAGCATTTT.

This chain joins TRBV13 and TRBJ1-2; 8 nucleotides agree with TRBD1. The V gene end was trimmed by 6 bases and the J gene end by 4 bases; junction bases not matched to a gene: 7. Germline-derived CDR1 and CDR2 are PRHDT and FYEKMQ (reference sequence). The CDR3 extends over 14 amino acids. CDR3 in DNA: TGTGCCAGCAGACCCTTCGACAGGGGCTATGGCTACACCTTC. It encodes CASRPFDRGYGYTF.

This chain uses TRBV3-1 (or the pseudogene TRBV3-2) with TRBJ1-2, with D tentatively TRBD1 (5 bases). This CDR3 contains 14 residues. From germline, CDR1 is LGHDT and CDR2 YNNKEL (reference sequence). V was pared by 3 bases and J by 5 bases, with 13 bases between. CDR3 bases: TGTGCCAGCAGCCACACGGGACCGACTTATGGCTACACCTTC. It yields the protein CASSHTGPTYGYTF.

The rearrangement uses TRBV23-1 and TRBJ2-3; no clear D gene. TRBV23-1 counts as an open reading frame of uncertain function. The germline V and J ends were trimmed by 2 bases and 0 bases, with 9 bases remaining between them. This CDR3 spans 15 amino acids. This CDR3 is CASSQGTASTDTQYF. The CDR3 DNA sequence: TGCGCCAGCAGTCAAGGTACAGCTAGCACAGATACGCAGTATTTT.

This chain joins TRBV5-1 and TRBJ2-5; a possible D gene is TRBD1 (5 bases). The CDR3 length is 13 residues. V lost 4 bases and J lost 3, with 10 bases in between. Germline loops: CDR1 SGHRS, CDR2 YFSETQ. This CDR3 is CASSGVREETQYF. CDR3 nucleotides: TGCGCCAGCAGCGGAGTCAGGGAAGAGACCCAGTACTTC.

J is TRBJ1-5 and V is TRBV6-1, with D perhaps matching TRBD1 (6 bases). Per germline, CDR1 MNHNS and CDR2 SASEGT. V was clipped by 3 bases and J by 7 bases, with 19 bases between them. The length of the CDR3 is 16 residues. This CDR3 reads CASSESGVTGVQPQHF. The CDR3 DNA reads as TGTGCCAGCAGTGAGTCCGGCGTGACAGGAGTCCAGCCCCAGCATTTT.